The rows below give T cell receptor beta chains drawn from one sample of a study of vaccination effects on CD4 cells after COVID-19. Assay: immunoSEQ multiplex PCR; the TCRdb copy retains only in-frame clones and omits some. This table has about 24,000 clones, about 74% appearing once. Antigens of these TCRs are unknown. Sequenced here: CD4+ T cells from PBMCs cultured with SARS-CoV-2 spike peptides, sampled before COVID-19 vaccination. These receptors were obtained from a human donor who received a COVID-19 vaccine. CDR3s include the opening cysteine and the closing phenylalanine or tryptophan. The order of the fields is CDR3 protein, CDR3 DNA, J gene, D gene, V gene, clone size. D genes are given only for firm matches. Size values are once, few and many counts, or a class for expanded clones, and some rows have none.

CASSQVSGGPDEQYF | TGCGCCAGCAGCCAAGTTTCGGGAGGACCGGACGAGCAGTACTTC | TRBJ2-7 | TRBD2 | TRBV4-1 | -
CATSASGANVLTF | TGTGCCACCAGTGCGTCTGGGGCCAACGTCCTGACTTTC | TRBJ2-6 | - | TRBV24-1 | -
CASSEWTSEYGEQYF | TGTGCCAGCAGTGAATGGACTAGCGAATATGGCGAGCAGTACTTC | TRBJ2-7 | TRBD2 | TRBV6-1 | -
CASSLGQQISDTQYF | TGTGCCAGCAGCTTGGGCCAGCAAATTTCAGATACGCAGTATTTT | TRBJ2-3 | - | TRBV5-4 | -
CASVQGGTYEQYF | TGTGCTAGCGTCCAGGGGGGAACCTACGAGCAGTACTTC | TRBJ2-7 | - | TRBV12-5 | -
CASSENGLASDTQYF | TGTGCCAGCAGTGAAAATGGACTAGCCTCGGATACGCAGTATTTT | TRBJ2-3 | TRBD2 | TRBV6-1 | -
CSVSILDEQFF | TGCAGCGTTTCTATTTTGGATGAGCAGTTCTTC | TRBJ2-1 | - | TRBV29-1 | once
CASSRTSGVQETQYF | TGTGCCAGCAGCCGGACTAGCGGAGTCCAAGAGACCCAGTACTTC | TRBJ2-5 | TRBD2 | TRBV7-2 | once
CASSQGRRGYEQYF | TGTGCCAGCAGCCAGGGGAGACGCGGCTACGAGCAGTACTTC | TRBJ2-7 | - | TRBV5-4 | -
CATSPVAGPTEKLFF | TGTGCCACCAGCCCAGTAGCGGGACCCACAGAAAAACTGTTTTTT | TRBJ1-4 | - | TRBV15 | -
CASSQVAYEQYF | TGCGCCAGCAGCCAAGTAGCCTACGAGCAGTACTTC | TRBJ2-7 | - | TRBV4-1 | -
CASSSDIYEQYF | TGTGCCAGCAGCTCTGACATCTACGAGCAGTACTTC | TRBJ2-7 | - | TRBV5-4 | few
CASRPGRGNGGETQYF | TGTGCCAGCAGGCCCGGGAGAGGGAACGGTGGGGAGACCCAGTACTTC | TRBJ2-5 | - | TRBV7-7 | few
CASSVGLAGHEQFF | TGTGCCAGCAGCGTAGGACTAGCGGGACATGAGCAGTTCTTC | TRBJ2-1 | TRBD2 | TRBV9 | -
CASSYYHRTYDNEQFF | TGTGCCAGCAGTTACTATCACCGAACATATGACAATGAGCAGTTCTTC | TRBJ2-1 | - | TRBV6-5 | -
CASSLAFFTGISYEQYF | TGTGCCAGCAGCTTAGCCTTTTTCACAGGGATCTCCTACGAGCAGTACTTC | TRBJ2-7 | - | TRBV7-8 | -
CASSVQRDTGELFF | TGTGCCAGCAGTGTCCAGCGGGACACCGGGGAGCTGTTTTTT | TRBJ2-2 | - | TRBV6-4 | -
CASSSRLADTQYF | TGTGCCAGCAGTTCCAGACTAGCGGATACGCAGTATTTT | TRBJ2-3 | TRBD2 | TRBV27 | -
CARSDGAGANVLTF | TGTGCCAGAAGCGACGGGGCTGGGGCCAACGTCCTGACTTTC | TRBJ2-6 | - | TRBV5-3 | -
CASSSTGGRNEQFF | TGTGCCAGCAGCTCAACAGGGGGGAGGAATGAGCAGTTCTTC | TRBJ2-1 | TRBD1 | TRBV7-9 | -
CASSQDLSNTDPYEQYF | TGTGCCAGCAGCCAAGATTTGAGCAACACGGATCCCTACGAGCAGTACTTC | TRBJ2-7 | - | TRBV3-1/TRBV3-2 | few
CASSLQGRGTEAFF | TGTGCCAGCAGCCTACAGGGGCGCGGGACTGAAGCTTTCTTT | TRBJ1-1 | TRBD1 | TRBV14 | -
CASSPIVTDTQYF | TGTGCCAGCAGCCCTATAGTAACAGATACGCAGTATTTT | TRBJ2-3 | - | TRBV12-3/TRBV12-4 | -
CSALLSGYTF | TGCAGTGCTCTCCTTAGTGGCTACACCTTC | TRBJ1-2 | - | TRBV20-1 | -
CATSREDRKETQYF | TGTGCCACCAGCAGAGAGGACAGAAAAGAGACCCAGTACTTC | TRBJ2-5 | - | TRBV15 | -
CASSRGTDYGYTF | TGTGCCAGCAGCCGCGGGACGGACTATGGCTACACCTTC | TRBJ1-2 | - | TRBV4-2 | few
CASSNGQGAWDTQYF | TGTGCCAGCAGCAACGGACAGGGGGCATGGGATACGCAGTATTTT | TRBJ2-3 | TRBD1 | TRBV2 | -
CASSPMENTIYF | TGTGCCAGCTCACCAATGGAAAACACCATATATTTT | TRBJ1-3 | - | TRBV18 | -
CASSYGGGMRAGELFF | TGTGCCAGCAGTTACGGGGGGGGAATGAGGGCCGGGGAGCTGTTTTTT | TRBJ2-2 | TRBD2 | TRBV6-5 | -
CASSVEGQSYEQYF | TGTGCCAGCAGCGTGGAGGGACAGTCCTACGAGCAGTACTTC | TRBJ2-7 | - | TRBV9 | few
CAISQTGGSGKETQYF | TGTGCCATCAGCCAAACCGGGGGTAGCGGAAAAGAGACCCAGTACTTC | TRBJ2-5 | - | TRBV10-3 | -
CATSVDPDRYYGYTF | TGTGCCACCAGCGTTGATCCTGACAGGTACTATGGCTACACCTTC | TRBJ1-2 | - | TRBV15 | -
CASSESGGTGPQHF | TGTGCCAGCAGTGAGTCGGGAGGGACGGGGCCCCAGCATTTT | TRBJ1-5 | - | TRBV6-1 | -
CSVEALGQNTEAFF | TGCAGCGTTGAAGCATTGGGTCAGAACACTGAAGCTTTCTTT | TRBJ1-1 | - | TRBV29-1 | -
CSVRDGGEAFF | TGCAGCGTTCGGGACGGAGGTGAAGCTTTCTTT | TRBJ1-1 | - | TRBV29-1 | -
CASSQTSGGRVEQFF | TGTGCCAGCAGCCAGACTAGCGGGGGGCGGGTTGAGCAGTTCTTC | TRBJ2-1 | TRBD2 | TRBV11-3 | -
CASSQDARGGSGNTIYF | TGTGCCAGCAGCCAAGATGCCAGGGGGGGCTCTGGAAACACCATATATTTT | TRBJ1-3 | TRBD1 | TRBV4-2 | -
CASSAYRGLGEKLFF | TGTGCCAGCAGCGCTTACAGGGGGCTCGGGGAAAAACTGTTTTTT | TRBJ1-4 | - | TRBV21-1 | -
CASSEGAGRQYF | TGTGCCAGCAGTGAAGGGGCTGGAAGGCAGTACTTC | TRBJ2-7 | - | TRBV2 | -